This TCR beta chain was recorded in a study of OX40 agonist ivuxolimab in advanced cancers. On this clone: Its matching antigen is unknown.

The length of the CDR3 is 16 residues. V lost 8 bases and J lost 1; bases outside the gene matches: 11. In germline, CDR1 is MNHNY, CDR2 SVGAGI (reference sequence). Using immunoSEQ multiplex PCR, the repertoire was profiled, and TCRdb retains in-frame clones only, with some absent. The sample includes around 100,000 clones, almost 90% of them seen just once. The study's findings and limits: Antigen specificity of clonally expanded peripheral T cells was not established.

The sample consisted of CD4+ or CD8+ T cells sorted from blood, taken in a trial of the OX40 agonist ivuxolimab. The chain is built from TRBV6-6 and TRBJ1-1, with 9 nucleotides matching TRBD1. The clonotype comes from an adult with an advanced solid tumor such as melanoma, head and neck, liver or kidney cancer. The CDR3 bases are TGTGCCAGCGAACCGGGACAGGGTATATCGAACACTGAAGCTTTCTTT. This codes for CASEPGQGISNTEAFF.